These 27 T cell receptor beta chains came from one sample sequenced in a study of cytomegalovirus exposure and HLA in healthy donors. PCR amplification relied on 60 Vbeta primers (plus 13 Jbeta primers). Libraries were prepared by immunoSEQ multiplex PCR; TCRdb keeps only in-frame clonotypes and omits some of them. The profile covers 150,000 to 200,000 clones, with more than 70% appearing a single time and about 7.7% taken by the ten largest. The sequencing input was PBMCs. The source of these receptors is a woman in her 40s in good health and CMV-seropositive.

V and J are TRBV5-1 and TRBJ2-1; 8 bases align to TRBD2. The V gene's germline CDR1 is SGHRS and CDR2 YFSETQ. The CDR3 length is 16 residues. V gave up 4 bases and J gave up 5 bases; unmatched junction bases: 11. CDR3 in amino acids: CASSVIPGGPDNEQFF. The CDR3 DNA is TGCGCCAGCAGCGTCATCCCGGGAGGGCCTGACAATGAGCAGTTCTTC.

The chain carries TRBV27 and TRBJ2-7; D uncertain. The V and J ends lost 5 bases and 0 bases respectively, with 8 bases between them. The CDR3 covers 13 residues. Per germline, CDR1 MNHEY and CDR2 SMNVEV (reference sequence). The CDR3 coding sequence is TGTGCCAGCAGTGTCGGGTACTCCTACGAGCAGTACTTC. Amino acids: CASSVGYSYEQYF.

Only a few counts were recorded for this clone. V usage is TRBV18 and J usage is TRBJ1-3; D remains unclear. This CDR3 is built from 15 residues. CDR1 is KGHSH, CDR2 LQKENI, per germline. Trimming stripped 0 bases from V and 3 bases from J, with 9 bases between. CDR3 coding DNA: TGTGCCAGCTCACCACCGGGCGTCTTTGGAAACACCATATATTTT. Translating it yields CASSPPGVFGNTIYF.

The chain is built from TRBV28 and TRBJ2-7; D might be TRBD1 (6 bases). The CDR3 is 13 residues long. The V gene lost 8 bases and the J gene lost 1 base, with 12 bases spanning the gap. Germline CDR1 MDHEN, CDR2 SYDVKM. CDR3 sequence (DNA): TGTGCCAGCGAACCAGGACAGTCCTACGAGCAGTACTTC. The encoded protein is CASEPGQSYEQYF. Full variable domain (rest looked up from reference TRBV28 and TRBJ2-7): DVKVTQSSRYLVKRTGEKVFLECVQDMDHENMFWYRQDPGLGLRLIYFSYDVKMKEKGDIPEGYSVSREKKERFSLILESASTNQTSMYLCASEPGQSYEQYFGPGTRLTVT.

This clone was seen a few times. The identical CDR3 is also encoded by other nucleotide sequences in the sample. The V call is TRBV6-5, the J call TRBJ1-2; D uncertain. V shed 0 bases and J shed 4 bases, with 12 bases lying between them. Germline V gene lookup returns CDR1 MNHEY and CDR2 SVGAGI. The CDR3 consists of 15 residues. The CDR3, as DNA: TGTGCCAGCAGTTACTCGGGCAGTCGGGGCTATGGCTACACCTTC. Translating it yields CASSYSGSRGYGYTF.

This chain connects TRBV12-5 to TRBJ2-7, with a possible D match to TRBD1 (5 bases). Germline CDR1 is LGHNT and CDR2 is FRNRAP. Trimming took off 7 bases at V and 6 bases at J, with 16 bases between the two ends. There are 13 residues in the CDR3. CDR3 bases: TGTGCTAGTGTATTGCAGGGTAGTGGCGAGCAGTACTTC. Protein: CASVLQGSGEQYF.

V is TRBV27 and J is TRBJ2-3; TRBD2 matches at 10 bases. Unmatched junction bases numbered 8, after V lost 5 bases and J lost 0 bases. Germline V gives CDR1 MNHEY, CDR2 SMNVEV (reference sequence). The CDR3 totals 17 residues. The CDR3, as DNA: TGTGCCAGCAGTAAAGAGACTAGCGGGTCTAGCACAGATACGCAGTATTTT. This translates into CASSKETSGSSTDTQYF.

This clone is termed medium-sized (0.01 to 0.1%). The rearrangement joins TRBV4-3 to TRBJ2-2, with 7 bases that match TRBD2. Germline lookup yields CDR1 LGHNA and CDR2 YSLEER. This CDR3 is 15 amino acids long. V lost 4 bases and J lost 7; bases outside the gene matches: 9. The CDR3 bases are TGCGCCAGCAGCCTAATTGCGGGGGACGGCGGGGAGCTGTTTTTT. Translation gives CASSLIAGDGGELFF.

The chain links TRBV5-6 to TRBJ2-3, with 11 positions matching TRBD2. Germline CDR1 reads SGHDT; CDR2 reads YYEEEE. This CDR3 contains 15 residues. V was pared by 4 bases and J by 5 bases, with 6 bases of the junction left unmatched. The CDR3 spells CASSRLAGMQDTQYF. The CDR3 region has the DNA TGTGCCAGCAGCCGACTAGCGGGAATGCAAGATACGCAGTATTTT.

This clone turned up a few times. This chain links TRBV10-3 with TRBJ2-7; 8 nucleotides match TRBD1. CDR3 length equals 14 residues. The V and J ends lost 4 bases and 3 bases, in that order; junction bases with no gene match: 5. Germline V lookup: CDR1 ENHRY, CDR2 SYGVKD. The CDR3 DNA reads TGTGCCATCAGTGGGACAGGGTTGGACTACGAGCAGTACTTC. Protein sequence: CAISGTGLDYEQYF.

This clone was counted only a few times. The chain is built from TRBV5-5 and TRBJ2-5; tentatively, D is TRBD2 (6 bases). The V and J ends lost 2 bases and 3 bases respectively, with 11 bases between them. Germline V gene data show CDR1 as SGHKS and CDR2 as YYEKEE (reference sequence). The CDR3 is 14 amino acids. DNA of the CDR3: TGTGCCAGCAGCTTTCCCGGGACTGAAGAGACCCAGTACTTC. Translated: CASSFPGTEETQYF.

The chain uses TRBV15 and TRBJ2-5; D unclear. This CDR3 region has 17 residues. Germline V gene data show CDR1 as LNHNV and CDR2 as YYDKDF (reference sequence). V lost 5 bases to trimming and J lost 0 bases, with 19 bases between them. The CDR3 sequence: CATSGVSGSAYQETQYF. CDR3 nucleotide sequence: TGTGCCACCAGCGGTGTTTCAGGTTCGGCGTACCAAGAGACCCAGTACTTC.

The rearrangement joins TRBV4-1 to TRBJ2-1; TRBD1 agrees at 9 bases. V gave up 0 bases and J gave up 2 bases; unmatched junction bases: 2. From germline, CDR1 is MGHRA and CDR2 YSYEKL. This CDR3 spans 16 amino acids. The DNA for the CDR3 is TGCGCCAGCAGCCAAGATGGGGACAGGGCCTACAATGAGCAGTTCTTC. This codes for CASSQDGDRAYNEQFF.

This sequence joins TRBV9 and TRBJ2-2, with D uncertain. CDR3 length: 13 amino acids. V lost 3 bases to trimming and J lost 3 bases, with 6 bases between them. Germline CDR1 reads SGDLS; CDR2 reads YYNGEE. CDR3 in amino acids: CASSDIYTGELFF. For the CDR3, the DNA is TGTGCCAGCAGCGACATATACACCGGGGAGCTGTTTTTT.

The rearrangement links TRBV28 to TRBJ1-2; no reliable D call. CDR1 is MDHEN and CDR2 is SYDVKM in the germline V gene. With 5 bases removed from V and 2 bases from J, the gap between germline ends came to 9 bases. The CDR3 length is 13 residues. CDR3 bases: TGTGCCAGCAGTCAACAAGTAAACTATGGCTACACCTTC. It is translated as CASSQQVNYGYTF.

The chain carries TRBV29-1 and TRBJ2-3, with D possibly TRBD1 on 8 matching bases. The CDR3 runs to 15 residues. Per the germline V gene, CDR1 is SQVTM and CDR2 is ANQGSEA. V lost 6 bases and J lost 4, with 20 bases in between. The CDR3 sequence is CSVHRGGNPPDTQYF. CDR3 sequence (DNA): TGCAGCGTCCACAGGGGGGGAAATCCGCCAGATACGCAGTATTTT.

The gene calls are TRBV5-1 and TRBJ1-1; TRBD1 matches 8 bases. Germline values: CDR1 SGHRS, CDR2 YFSETQ. The ends lost 4 bases at V and 4 bases at J; junction bases unmatched: 6. The CDR3 loop spans 14 amino acids. The CDR3 spells CASSMRTGSTEAFF. The CDR3 coding sequence is TGCGCCAGCAGCATGCGGACAGGGAGCACTGAAGCTTTCTTT. The full variable domain, completed using reference TRBV5-1 and TRBJ1-1, is KAGVTQTPRYLIKTRGQQVTLSCSPISGHRSVSWYQQTPGQGLQFLFEYFSETQRNKGNFPGRFSGRQFSNSRSEMNVSTLELGDSALYLCASSMRTGSTEAFFGQGTRLTVV.

V usage is TRBV5-1 and J usage is TRBJ2-2, with a tentative D call TRBD2 (6 bases). The CDR3 totals 15 residues. Germline CDR1 and CDR2: SGHRS and YFSETQ. V lost 4 bases and J 3 bases, leaving 13 bases between the germline ends. This CDR3 is CASSRHPGDTGELFF. Here the CDR3 DNA reads TGCGCCAGCAGCCGACATCCGGGGGACACCGGGGAGCTGTTTTTT.

The J gene is TRBJ1-1, the V gene TRBV6-5; tentative D call: TRBD1 (5 bases). CDR3 length equals 13 residues. Germline V CDR1 and CDR2: MNHEY, SVGAGI. V was pared by 6 bases and J by 4 bases, with 12 bases between. The CDR3 sequence is CASSREGITEAFF. CDR3 sequence (DNA): TGTGCCAGCAGCAGGGAGGGGATCACTGAAGCTTTCTTT.

The chain has TRBV28 and TRBJ1-4; a weak D match, TRBD1 (5 bases). In germline, CDR1 is MDHEN, CDR2 SYDVKM. This CDR3 contains 15 residues. V gave up 7 bases and J gave up 8 bases, with 20 bases separating them. The DNA for the CDR3 is TGTGCCAGCACCCCCGGACGGGGGAGAAGAGAAAAACTGTTTTTT. This translates into CASTPGRGRREKLFF.

This clone has just a few counts. The chain employs TRBV7-9 and TRBJ2-7; TRBD2 aligns across 9 bases. Germline V gives CDR1 SEHNR, CDR2 FQNEAQ (reference sequence). V shed 1 base and J 1 base; nucleotides not matched to a gene: 5. This CDR3 is 16 amino acids long. The CDR3: CASSLGGGRVSYEQYF. The CDR3 bases are TGTGCCAGCAGCTTAGGTGGCGGGAGGGTTTCCTACGAGCAGTACTTC.

The chain joins TRBV6-1 to TRBJ2-2; 8 nucleotides agree with TRBD2. Germline values: CDR1 MNHNS, CDR2 SASEGT. V lost 6 bases to trimming and J lost 4 bases; unmatched junction nucleotides: 4. This CDR3 has 14 amino acids. The CDR3 coding sequence is TGTGCCAGCAGCAGCGGGAGAAGCACCGGGGAGCTGTTTTTT. Residues: CASSSGRSTGELFF.

The CDR3 reads CASSLRAGYDGYTF. DNA of the CDR3: TGTGCCAGCAGCTTAAGGGCAGGGTACGATGGCTACACCTTC. The chain joins TRBV7-8 to TRBJ1-2; TRBD1 is a possible D gene (5 bases). CDR1 and CDR2 (germline): SGHVS, FQNEAQ. The CDR3 length is 14 residues. The ends were cut back, 2 bases at V and 6 bases at J, with 13 bases in the middle. The full variable domain, in which reference TRBV7-8 and TRBJ1-2 provide the parts outside the CDR3, is GAGVSQSPRYKVAKRGQDVALRCDPISGHVSLFWYQQALGQGPEFLTYFQNEAQLDKSGLPSDRFFAERPEGSVSTLKIQRTQQEDSAVYLCASSLRAGYDGYTFGSGTRLTVV.

V and J are TRBV28 and TRBJ2-3; TRBD2 matches at 10 bases. The CDR3 length is 16 residues. The V segment lost 2 bases and the J segment 8 bases; nucleotides outside the gene matches: 10. Looked up from germline, CDR1 is MDHEN and CDR2 is SYDVKM. The CDR3 reads CASSLGSGRAGGTQYF. CDR3 nucleotide sequence: TGTGCCAGCAGTTTAGGGAGCGGGAGGGCCGGAGGTACGCAGTATTTT.

The V and J genes are TRBV29-1 and TRBJ1-4; D is unresolved. The V end lost 6 bases, the J end lost 0 bases, and 5 bases lay between the germline ends. Germline CDR1 and CDR2: SQVTM and ANQGSEA. The CDR3 loop spans 12 amino acids. CDR3 sequence: CSVGTTNEKLFF. The CDR3 DNA follows: TGCAGCGTCGGGACAACTAATGAAAAACTGTTTTTT. The whole variable domain, filled in from reference TRBV29-1 and TRBJ1-4, reads SAVISQKPSRDICQRGTSLTIQCQVDSQVTMMFWYRQQPGQSLTLIATANQGSEATYESGFVIDKFPISRPNLTFSTLTVSNMSPEDSSIYLCSVGTTNEKLFFGSGTQLSVL.

As concerns this clone: Other DNA sequences in the same sample also yield this CDR3. The CDR3 loop reads CASSSGGPLSYEQYF. The CDR3 coding sequence is TGCGCCAGCAGCTCGGGCGGGCCCCTTTCCTACGAGCAGTACTTC. J is TRBJ2-7 and V is TRBV5-1, with D perhaps matching TRBD2 (5 bases). Trimming pared 3 bases from V and 1 base from J, leaving 14 bases between. The CDR3 consists of 15 residues. Germline V gene sequence: CDR1 SGHRS, CDR2 YFSETQ.

This sequence joins TRBV5-1 and TRBJ2-5; tentatively, D is TRBD1 (6 bases). Germline CDR1 reads SGHRS; CDR2 reads YFSETQ. This CDR3 has 16 amino acids. Trimming removed 0 bases from V and 0 bases from J, with 12 bases in between. CDR3 bases: TGCGCCAGCAGCTTGGCCGGGACACAGTACCAAGAGACCCAGTACTTC. This codes for CASSLAGTQYQETQYF.